Included here is one TCR beta chain sequence, with context. This clonotype was picked up a small number of times. Its antigen specificity is not known. Base-call qualities are not available, and no considerably larger clone is one nucleotide away. Ficoll-Paque density gradient centrifugation was used to isolate PBMCs. The V end loses 6 bases and the J end loses 3 bases, and a stretch of 12 bases separates them. The germline V gene specifies SGHVS as CDR1 and FNYEAQ as CDR2. The CDR3 has 13 amino acids, counting the end cysteine and phenylalanine. Just CDR3 DNA is preserved here, 39 bases in frame from base 1. The sample comes from a study of T-cell memory formation after mild COVID-19 (dated by TCRdb to about 2021). Regarding the study in general: TCR sequence clusters from the two donors were largely donor specific. In two donors, T-cell clones that expanded and contracted after mild COVID-19 were followed by sequencing TCRalpha and TCRbeta repertoires longitudinally. The cohort was made up of two young adult volunteers, one female and one male, who were previously healthy.

What the study reported, not specific to this receptor: Only a couple of mild cases were covered in the study, and larger cohorts including severe cases with pre-infection samples were considered necessary. Some responding clones were found in pre-infection memory, which suggests that pre-existing cross-reactive memory T cells took part in the SARS-CoV-2 response. Contracting CD4+ clones were found mainly in CM and EM memory subsets, while CD8+ clones were enriched in EMRA. SARS-CoV-2 specificity was not confirmed for the second-wave clones peaking on day 37. Clones that contracted from day 15 to 85 showed balanced CD4/CD8 phenotypes, whereas a second wave of clones that expanded from day 15 to 37 leaned towards CD4+.

The sequencing machine was an Illumina NovaSeq 6000. Using 5'RACE with constant-segment primers, TCRalpha and TCRbeta cDNA libraries were constructed, with sample barcodes and unique molecular identifiers added in the process. RNA was extracted from every sample with Trizol reagent. Amplification of the libraries took two PCR steps, and the second step added a second sample barcode plus Illumina TruSeq adapters. Sequencing of the libraries was done on an Illumina NovaSeq, producing 2 x 150 bp paired-end reads. The paper's processing steps were these. Reads were demultiplexed and collapsed into UMI-guided consensus sequences with migec v1.2.7. Using mixcr v2.1.11, UMI consensuses were aligned to TRA and TRB V and J templates and then assembled into clonotypes. A clonotype was counted as expanded or contracted only if both edgeR and NoisET called the change significant, with noise models trained on biological replicates. For edgeR calls, a false discovery rate-adjusted p below 0.01 and a log2 fold-change threshold of 1 were applied. As an exploratory analysis of dynamics, max-normalized trajectories of the 1000 most abundant clonotypes were examined by PCA with hierarchical clustering. The CD4 or CD8 phenotype of responding clones was assigned using the separately sequenced CD4+ and CD8+ repertoires. Using fastp trimming at Q25 and MiXCR clonotype assembly, TCRdb reanalyzed the public sequencing data and kept in-frame beta chains. All rows with the same CDR3 protein become a single entry with the most common DNA and genes. V and J calls and clone size were set by TCRdb, not the authors. The sample table shows tens of thousands of distinct CDR3 sequences, and about 16% are seen once. The top ten clones comprise under 45% of the sample.

The sequence joins TRBV7-6 to TRBJ2-7; TRBD1 is possibly the D segment (6 matching bases). The receptor comes from a man between 18 and 35 years old who had mild COVID-19 (a few samples of this study predate the infection). The sample titles of this study are shuffled in the database, so cell type and time point are left out; the donor was told from shared clones. Material: PBMCs or a T cell subset sorted from them (not recorded which). The CDR3 region reads CASRQGSDYEQYF. The DNA is as follows: TGTGCCAGCAGGCAGGGGAGCGACTACGAGCAGTACTTC.